This passage covers 25 T cell receptor beta chains from one sample sequenced in a study of T cells expressing NK-cell markers. Using the 5' RACE reads, TCRdb records one entry per CDR3 protein without DNA. This table lists 400,000 or so distinct CDR3 sequences. Material for sequencing was blood T cells: a sorted CD56 or NKG2C T cell subset, CD4+ or CD8+ T cells, or bulk PBMC T cells (not recorded which). The source is a woman aged 45-65 years in good health.

J is TRBJ2-3 and V is TRBV14; the TCRdb call, TRBD2, lacks DNA for checking. The CDR3 totals 15 residues. CDR1 is SGHDN, CDR2 FVKESK, per germline. Here the CDR3 reads CASSQGPSGRDTQYF.

The rearrangement joins TRBV20-1 to TRBJ1-1. The CDR3 is 14 residues long. CDR1 and CDR2 (germline): DFQATT, SNEGSKA (reference sequence). The CDR3 sequence: CSARPVAGDAGAFF.

J is TRBJ2-3 and V is TRBV9; TCRdb proposes TRBD2, but this gene call is untestable without DNA. The CDR3 is 15 residues long. Germline loops: CDR1 SGDLS, CDR2 YYNGEE. This chain's CDR3 is CASSVSGRDTDTQYF.

The V gene is TRBV29-1, the J gene TRBJ2-1; TCRdb lists TRBD2, though no DNA is available to test this call. This CDR3 spans 14 amino acids. Germline values: CDR1 SQVTM, CDR2 ANQGSEA. CDR3 residues: CSALLRRERVEQFF.

The V and J genes are TRBV5-1 and TRBJ2-1; TCRdb designates TRBD2, a call that cannot be tested without DNA. CDR1 and CDR2 from the germline V gene are SGHRS and YFSETQ. The CDR3 spans 15 residues. Here the CDR3 reads CASSLVLAGHNEQFF.

This chain connects TRBV4-2 to TRBJ2-7; the TCRdb call, TRBD1, lacks DNA for checking. The CDR3 loop spans 13 amino acids. CDR1 and CDR2 from the germline V gene are LGHNA and YNFKEQ. The CDR3 spells CASSPGAGPTQYF.

The chain combines TRBV20-1 with TRBJ2-2; absent DNA, TCRdb's TRBD1 call cannot be checked. This CDR3 spans 16 amino acids. Germline V gene sequence: CDR1 DFQATT, CDR2 SNEGSKA (reference sequence). The CDR3 spells CSAPDRGVKNTGELFF.

This rearrangement joins TRBV10-2 to TRBJ2-5; TCRdb gives TRBD1 as the D gene, but with no DNA this cannot be confirmed. The CDR3 contains 15 residues. From germline, CDR1 is WSHSY and CDR2 SAAADI. The CDR3 is CASSATGHPQETQYF.

The V gene is TRBV4-1, the J gene TRBJ2-1; TCRdb lists TRBD1, though no DNA is available to test this call. This CDR3 has 15 amino acids. Germline V gene lookup returns CDR1 MGHRA and CDR2 YSYEKL. The CDR3 here is CASSQAVTPVDEQFF.

The chain uses TRBV15 and TRBJ2-3; the D call from TCRdb, TRBD2, cannot be confirmed without DNA. The CDR3 is 16 amino acids. The germline V gene has CDR1 LNHNV and CDR2 YYDKDF (reference sequence). This CDR3 reads CATSRDPSGLTDTQYF.

This sequence joins TRBV6-2 or TRBV6-3 and TRBJ2-1; TCRdb selects TRBD1, and the lack of DNA leaves this call unchecked. The CDR3 totals 16 residues. Germline V CDR1 and CDR2: MNHEY, SVGEGT. CDR3: CASSYSKGAQGDEQFF.

The gene calls are TRBV20-1 and TRBJ2-1. CDR1 and CDR2 (germline): DFQATT, SNEGSKA (reference sequence). This CDR3 spans 12 amino acids. CDR3 amino acids: CSARQKDGEQFF.

V and J are TRBV11-2 and TRBJ2-1; TCRdb returns TRBD1, unconfirmable since there is no DNA. This CDR3 is 15 amino acids long. Looked up from germline, CDR1 is SGHAT and CDR2 is FQNNGV. The CDR3 loop is CASSSPDRQNNEQFF.

The chain couples TRBV12-3 or TRBV12-4 to TRBJ2-1. The CDR3 runs 11 residues. The CDR3 sequence is CASSVRMEQFF.

This chain uses TRBV12-3 or TRBV12-4 with TRBJ1-2; TCRdb's D call, TRBD1, is unchecked because there is no DNA. This CDR3 is built from 13 residues. CDR3 in amino acids: CASSSRGDYGYTF.

CDR3 residues: CASSRGLAGGFTDTQYF. The chain carries TRBV25-1 and TRBJ2-3; the D call of TRBD2 rests on TCRdb alone, since no DNA is present to check it. Germline CDR1 MGHDK, CDR2 SYGVNS. This CDR3 region has 17 residues.

The chain combines TRBV20-1 with TRBJ1-5; the TCRdb call, TRBD1, lacks DNA for checking. CDR1 is DFQATT and CDR2 is SNEGSKA in the germline V gene (reference sequence). The CDR3 is 14 residues long. The CDR3 loop is CSAWTGGWDQPQHF.

The chain carries TRBV10-3 and TRBJ2-3; the D call from TCRdb, TRBD2, cannot be confirmed without DNA. This CDR3 contains 15 residues. Per the germline V gene, CDR1 is ENHRY and CDR2 is SYGVKD. This chain's CDR3 is CAISGTSRFRDTQYF.

CDR3 region: CASSLAGADNEQFF. V gene TRBV7-3 combines with J gene TRBJ2-1. Germline CDR1 and CDR2: SGHTA and FQGTGA. The CDR3 is made up of 14 amino acids.

The chain couples TRBV20-1 to TRBJ2-1; the D call of TRBD1 rests on TCRdb alone, since no DNA is present to check it. Germline lookup yields CDR1 DFQATT and CDR2 SNEGSKA (reference sequence). The CDR3 loop spans 14 amino acids. The CDR3 region is CSASPGARSNQQFF.

V and J are TRBV12-3 or TRBV12-4 and TRBJ2-1; checking the TCRdb D call of TRBD2 is not possible without DNA. The CDR3 is 16 residues long. This CDR3 reads CASSPDGLEGYNEQFF.

The rearrangement joins TRBV7-8 to TRBJ2-3. The germline gives CDR1 SGHVS, CDR2 FQNEAQ. The CDR3 totals 14 residues. CDR3 protein: CASSLRWSTDTQYF.

The gene calls are TRBV20-1 and TRBJ1-4. Germline CDR1 and CDR2: DFQATT and SNEGSKA (reference sequence). The length of the CDR3 is 16 residues. CDR3 sequence: CSARDLTAATNEKLFF.

The chain is built from TRBV6-6 and TRBJ2-3; checking the TCRdb D call of TRBD1 is not possible without DNA. Germline CDR1 and CDR2: MNHNY and SVGAGI (reference sequence). The CDR3 covers 13 residues. CDR3 in amino acids: CASNRQSTDTQYF.

The gene calls are TRBV5-1 and TRBJ2-1. This CDR3 has 14 residues. CDR1 and CDR2 (germline): SGHRS, YFSETQ. The CDR3 here is CASSLGLTYNEQFF.